This T cell receptor beta chain was identified in a study of cytomegalovirus exposure and HLA in healthy donors. Germline V gene sequence: CDR1 WSHSY, CDR2 SAAADI. This CDR3 comprises 13 residues. V shed 2 bases, J shed 5 bases, and the junction held 2 bases outside the gene matches. This clone came up a few times. Antigen specificity is unknown. PCR involved 60 Vbeta and 13 Jbeta primers. The table came from immunoSEQ multiplex PCR; TCRdb's copy has only in-frame clones and leaves some out. The table lists about 190,000 clones, 75% to 85% of them singletons. At collection, donors were nominally healthy, but unrecorded immune exposures were probable. The study's findings and limits: Most TCR sequences were seen very rarely across donors, but some public TCRs occurred in many. According to an earlier analysis, most TCR beta V segments yielded productive rearrangements about 87% or about 30% of the time.

Material: PBMCs. This chain connects TRBV10-2 to TRBJ1-1, with 7 bases matching TRBD1. This TCR came from a woman aged 18-29 years in good health and CMV-seronegative. DNA for the CDR3: TGCGCCAGCAGTGAGGGGACAGTGACTGAAGCTTTCTTT. This sequence encodes CASSEGTVTEAFF.